Listed below are T cell receptor beta chains from one sample, sequenced in a study of Ad26.COV2.S vaccination and SARS-CoV-2 variants. Clones were sequenced by immunoSEQ multiplex PCR, and TCRdb holds only the in-frame ones, with some missing. The data show hundreds of thousands of clones, about 89% seen once. This specimen was peripheral blood, taken in a trial of Ad26.COV2.S vaccine versus placebo. The origin of the receptors is a person between 18 and 60 years old who received the Ad26.COV2.S COVID-19 vaccine or a placebo. The CDR3 runs from the conserved cysteine through the conserved F or W. A D gene is named only where the DNA matches it firmly. Rows may omit the clone size; those that give it use once, few, many or a size class.

len | d_gene | abundance | j_gene | v_gene | CDR3aa | CDR3nt
12 | . | . | TRBJ1-6 | TRBV25-1 | CASRQGDSPLHF | TGTGCCAGCAGACAGGGTGACTCACCCCTCCACTTT
16 | . | . | TRBJ2-3 | TRBV30 | CAWSPGWAASTDTQYF | TGTGCCTGGAGCCCTGGTTGGGCCGCTAGCACAGATACGCAGTATTTT
15 | . | . | TRBJ2-5 | TRBV3-1/TRBV3-2 | CASSQRVGLKETQYF | TGTGCCAGCAGCCAAAGGGTGGGATTAAAAGAGACCCAGTACTTC
14 | . | . | TRBJ1-3 | TRBV19 | CATSRTNFGNTIYF | TGTGCCACATCACGGACAAACTTCGGAAACACCATATATTTT
12 | . | once | TRBJ2-3 | TRBV13 | CASSLEGDTQYF | TGTGCCAGCAGCTTAGAAGGAGATACGCAGTATTTT
13 | . | . | TRBJ2-1 | TRBV12-3/TRBV12-4 | CATRERTIGEQFF | TGTGCCACTCGGGAACGGACGATCGGAGAGCAGTTCTTC
11 | . | . | TRBJ2-5 | TRBV2 | CASSEGKTQYF | TGTGCCAGCAGTGAGGGGAAGACCCAGTACTTC
15 | . | . | TRBJ1-4 | TRBV19 | CASSTPGGTVGKLFF | TGTGCCAGTAGTACACCCGGGGGCACAGTGGGGAAACTGTTTTTT
15 | . | . | TRBJ1-3 | TRBV3-1/TRBV3-2 | CASSQAGLTGNTIYF | TGTGCCAGCAGCCAGGCAGGGCTCACTGGAAACACCATATATTTT
14 | . | . | TRBJ1-4 | TRBV13 | CASSLGRPGEKLFF | TGTGCCAGCAGCCTCGGACGGCCAGGGGAAAAACTGTTTTTT
15 | TRBD2 | . | TRBJ2-3 | TRBV19 | CASTPGLARTDTQYF | TGTGCCAGTACCCCAGGACTAGCGAGAACAGATACGCAGTATTTT
14 | . | . | TRBJ1-2 | TRBV5-5 | CASSSTPARYGYTF | TGTGCCAGCAGCTCGACGCCGGCCCGCTATGGCTACACCTTC
14 | . | . | TRBJ1-1 | TRBV19 | CASKDPTRNTEAFF | TGTGCCAGTAAAGATCCCACGCGGAACACTGAAGCTTTCTTT
14 | . | . | TRBJ2-5 | TRBV7-2 | CASSLRGTSETQYF | TGTGCCAGCAGCTTACGGGGGACCTCGGAGACCCAGTACTTC
14 | . | once | TRBJ1-4 | TRBV2 | CASSEGGLNEKLFF | TGTGCCAGCAGTGAGGGGGGACTAAATGAAAAACTGTTTTTT
18 | TRBD2 | . | TRBJ2-2 | TRBV11-2 | CASSLEYWTSGNTGELFF | TGTGCCAGCAGCTTAGAATACTGGACTAGCGGAAACACCGGGGAGCTGTTTTTT
15 | TRBD1 | . | TRBJ2-7 | TRBV6-5 | CASSFRAGQGYEQYF | TGTGCCAGCAGTTTCAGAGCGGGACAGGGGTACGAGCAGTACTTC
13 | . | . | TRBJ1-6 | TRBV12-3/TRBV12-4 | CASSLEHNSPLHF | TGTGCCAGCAGTCTAGAGCACAATTCACCCCTCCACTTT
15 | TRBD1 | . | TRBJ1-4 | TRBV3-1/TRBV3-2 | CASSPGTGLYEKLFF | TGTGCCAGCAGCCCGGGGACAGGGCTTTATGAAAAACTGTTTTTT
15 | . | . | TRBJ1-5 | TRBV7-9 | CASSSDTYSNQPQHF | TGTGCCAGCAGCTCGGACACCTATAGCAATCAGCCCCAGCATTTT
14 | TRBD1 | . | TRBJ1-1 | TRBV5-1 | CASRYRGPNTEAFF | TGCGCCAGCAGGTATAGGGGGCCGAACACTGAAGCTTTCTTT
15 | . | . | TRBJ1-3 | TRBV7-2 | CASRLDSISGNTIYF | TGTGCCAGCAGATTAGACAGCATCTCTGGAAACACCATATATTTT
17 | . | . | TRBJ1-2 | TRBV21-1 | CASSSPGGTFTGDGYTF | TGTGCCAGCAGCTCCCCGGGGGGGACGTTTACTGGGGATGGCTACACCTTC
15 | TRBD2 | . | TRBJ2-5 | TRBV18 | CASSRAGDLQETQYF | TGTGCCAGCTCACGCGCGGGGGACCTCCAAGAGACCCAGTACTTC
15 | . | . | TRBJ1-2 | TRBV2 | CASSEFAGEGRGYTF | TGTGCCAGCAGTGAATTCGCGGGGGAAGGAAGGGGCTACACCTTC
17 | . | . | TRBJ1-1 | TRBV5-3 | CARSLEGHLTMNTEAFF | TGTGCCAGAAGCTTGGAAGGACACCTTACCATGAACACTGAAGCTTTCTTT
15 | TRBD1 | . | TRBJ2-7 | TRBV19 | CASRDGQGGSYEQYF | TGTGCCAGTAGGGACGGACAGGGTGGTTCCTACGAGCAGTACTTC
16 | TRBD2 | . | TRBJ2-7 | TRBV3-1/TRBV3-2 | CASSQRVTSGFSEQYF | TGTGCCAGCAGCCAACGAGTGACTAGCGGTTTCAGCGAGCAGTACTTC
16 | . | . | TRBJ2-2 | TRBV18 | CASSPPGSEGTGELFF | TGTGCCAGCTCACCACCGGGTAGCGAGGGAACCGGGGAGCTGTTTTTT
16 | . | . | TRBJ1-1 | TRBV3-1/TRBV3-2 | CASSQEILGARQVAFF | TGTGCCAGCAGCCAAGAAATATTGGGGGCCCGTCAGGTCGCTTTCTTT
18 | TRBD2 | . | TRBJ2-2 | TRBV3-1/TRBV3-2 | CASSQRASGTRGTGELFF | TGTGCCAGCAGCCAGCGGGCTAGCGGGACTCGTGGGACCGGGGAGCTGTTTTTT
15 | TRBD2 | . | TRBJ2-7 | TRBV5-1 | CASSTLAGGNYEQYF | TGCGCCAGCAGCACGCTAGCGGGGGGGAACTACGAGCAGTACTTC
12 | . | . | TRBJ1-1 | TRBV30 | CAWRTYVAGAFF | TGTGCCTGGAGGACTTACGTGGCGGGAGCTTTCTTT
16 | TRBD1 | . | TRBJ1-3 | TRBV7-8 | CASSLARGLSGNTIYF | TGTGCCAGCAGCTTAGCGAGGGGGCTCTCTGGAAACACCATATATTTT
16 | TRBD1 | . | TRBJ2-2 | TRBV14 | CASSPTGTEYTGELFF | TGTGCCAGCAGCCCTACCGGGACAGAGTACACCGGGGAGCTGTTTTTT
14 | . | . | TRBJ1-4 | TRBV2 | CASSEGAGEEKLFF | TGTGCCAGCAGTGAGGGGGCAGGAGAGGAAAAACTGTTTTTT
15 | . | . | TRBJ2-2 | TRBV19 | CASSITASNTGELFF | TGTGCCAGTAGTATTACAGCCTCGAACACCGGGGAGCTGTTTTTT
14 | TRBD2 | few | TRBJ2-7 | TRBV30 | CAWSVGGSSYEQYF | TGTGCCTGGAGTGTGGGGGGGAGCTCCTACGAGCAGTACTTC
15 | . | . | TRBJ2-5 | TRBV3-1/TRBV3-2 | CASSLYWEPQETQYF | TGTGCCAGCAGCCTATACTGGGAACCGCAAGAGACCCAGTACTTC
15 | TRBD1 | . | TRBJ1-6 | TRBV10-3 | CAISPQGDDSSPLHF | TGTGCCATCAGCCCCCAGGGGGATGATAGTTCACCCCTCCACTTT
16 | . | . | TRBJ1-1 | TRBV6-2/TRBV6-3 | CASSYWPSDGNTEAFF | TGTGCCAGCAGTTACTGGCCTTCGGACGGGAACACTGAAGCTTTCTTT